This entry lists 9 T cell receptor beta chains sequenced from one sample in a study of CD8 T cells in ankylosing spondylitis. TCRdb reanalysed the 5' RACE reads using MiXCR and keeps one entry per CDR3 protein. The sample shows a few hundred thousand distinct CDR3 sequences, around 11% of them seen only once. The sample consisted of blood, either unsorted or a sorted T cell fraction (not recorded which). These receptors were collected from a male donor with ankylosing spondylitis or in good health (not recorded which).

This clonotype occurred many times. The J gene is TRBJ2-1, the V gene TRBV7-8; no clear D. Trimming removed 0 bases at V and 8 bases at J, with 5 bases between. Germline CDR1 reads SGHVS; CDR2 reads FQNEAQ. The CDR3 loop spans 12 amino acids. In nucleotides, the CDR3 is TGTGCCAGCAGCTTAGCGTTCGATGAGCAGTTCTTC. It codes for CASSLAFDEQFF.

This clonotype appeared many times. The rearrangement joins TRBV5-1 to TRBJ1-6; D is unresolved. Trimming took 4 bases from V and 7 from J, leaving 9 bases between them. The CDR3 contains 13 residues. Germline V gene data show CDR1 as SGHRS and CDR2 as YFSETQ. The CDR3 region has the DNA TGCGCCAGCAGCGTCACAGCAAATTCACCCCTCCACTTT. This encodes CASSVTANSPLHF.

The chain couples TRBV16 to TRBJ1-5, with D maybe TRBD1 (6 bases). The CDR3 totals 14 residues. V was cut by 1 base and J by 3 bases, with 7 bases left in between. The V gene's germline CDR1 is KGHSY and CDR2 FQNENV. CDR3 bases: TGTGCCAGCAGCCAATGGGGGCCCAATCAGCCCCAGCATTTT. The encoded protein is CASSQWGPNQPQHF.

This clonotype was detected ten times or more. This sequence joins TRBV3-1 and TRBJ2-3; a weak D match, TRBD2 (5 bases). From germline, CDR1 is LGHDT and CDR2 YNNKEL (reference sequence). The CDR3 is 16 amino acids. V was pared by 1 base and J by 0 bases, with 11 bases between. CDR3 sequence: CASSQVGVASTDTQYF. The CDR3 DNA is TGTGCCAGCAGCCAAGTCGGGGTCGCGAGCACAGATACGCAGTATTTT.

CDR3 loop: CSGLAADYYEQYF. CDR3 nucleotides: TGCAGTGGTCTAGCGGCGGATTACTACGAGCAGTACTTC. The V call is TRBV20-1, the J call TRBJ2-7; TRBD2 agrees at 7 bases. V dropped 7 bases and J dropped 3; count of bases not matched to a gene: 9. The CDR3 is made up of 13 amino acids. Germline loops: CDR1 DFQATT, CDR2 SNEGSKA (reference sequence).

This clonotype has more than one count but fewer than ten. V usage is TRBV4-1 and J usage is TRBJ2-7; the match to TRBD2 covers 10 bases. The CDR3 length is 16 residues. V gave up 2 bases and J gave up 3 bases; unmatched junction bases: 7. CDR1 and CDR2 (germline): MGHRA, YSYEKL. CDR3 DNA: TGCGCCAGCAGCCAACAACTAGCGGGACTAGGCTACGAGCAGTACTTC. Amino acids: CASSQQLAGLGYEQYF.

This clonotype was counted many times. The chain has TRBV20-1 and TRBJ2-1; the match to TRBD2 covers 9 bases. This CDR3 comprises 17 residues. With 6 bases clipped from V and 0 bases from J, the junction kept 12 bases outside the gene matches. Germline CDR1 is DFQATT and CDR2 is SNEGSKA (reference sequence). This CDR3 reads CSAGLAGGRSSYNEQFF. The CDR3 DNA reads TGCAGTGCGGGACTCGCGGGAGGGCGAAGCTCCTACAATGAGCAGTTCTTC.

The chain uses TRBV4-2 and TRBJ2-1, with TRBD2 identical over 12 bases. The CDR3 extends over 18 amino acids. Germline-derived CDR1 and CDR2 are LGHNA and YNFKEQ. CDR3 nucleotide sequence: TGTGCAGCCTCACCATCTAGCGGGGGGGCCCTCCTGGGGAATGAGCAGTTCTTC. It is translated as CAASPSSGGALLGNEQFF.

This clonotype has ten or more counts. This sequence joins TRBV5-1 and TRBJ1-2, with no clear D. The CDR3 covers 15 residues. Trimming cost V 4 bases and J 3 bases, with 16 bases left between them. CDR1 is SGHRS and CDR2 is YFSETQ in the germline V gene. The CDR3: CASSVIGQIDYGYTF. The CDR3, as DNA: TGCGCCAGCAGCGTAATTGGGCAGATCGACTATGGCTACACCTTC.